This TCR beta chain comes out of a study of T cells in localized non-small cell lung cancer. TCRdb's table, derived via immunoSEQ multiplex PCR, lists solely in-frame clones and lacks some. The table has roughly 86,000 clones, just under 85% seen once. CDR1 and CDR2 from the germline V gene are SGHDN and FVKESK. This CDR3 comprises 14 residues. With 4 bases removed from V and 4 bases from J, the gap between germline ends came to 10 bases. The J gene is TRBJ2-2, the V gene TRBV14; D gene uncertain. Material: peripheral blood, obtained before any cancer treatment. The receptor's source is a man aged 35 to 69 with stage I lung adenocarcinoma. This CDR3 is CASSLNFGTGELFF. DNA of the CDR3: TGTGCCAGCAGCCTCAACTTCGGCACCGGGGAGCTGTTTTTT.